This T cell receptor (beta chain) was recorded in a study of T cells in women clearing cervical HPV infection. Study-wide context: Women with histologically confirmed HPV16-related CIN3 or worse, 2 with invasive cancer, served as cases. Controls' single incident HPV16 infection cleared within 12 months without precancer. Cases' blood sampling followed lesion detection by median around 160 days (90 to 200).

V shed 7 bases and J shed 6 bases, with 13 bases lying between them. There are 11 residues in the CDR3. The germline V gene encodes CDR1 DFQATT and CDR2 SNEGSKA (reference sequence). Notes on the study in general: Combining TCR richness with V gene abundances gave around 0.83 AUC.

TCRdb keeps only in-frame clones here, not all; method: immunoSEQ multiplex PCR. The sample holds 15,000 to 20,000 clones. Concerning this clone itself: The target antigen is unknown. The sequence runs out 3 residues before the end of the CDR3; the remainder is reconstructed from the germline J gene.

The sequenced material came from blood buffy coat. The J gene is TRBJ2-7, the V gene TRBV20-1; tentatively, D is TRBD2 (5 bases). This clonotype originated in a woman between 18 and 70 years old with a cervical HPV16 infection that either progressed to CIN3+ or cleared (not recorded which). CDR3 amino acids: CSGGQAAEQYF. The covered CDR3 bases are TGCAGTGGCGGGCAGGCGGCCGAG.